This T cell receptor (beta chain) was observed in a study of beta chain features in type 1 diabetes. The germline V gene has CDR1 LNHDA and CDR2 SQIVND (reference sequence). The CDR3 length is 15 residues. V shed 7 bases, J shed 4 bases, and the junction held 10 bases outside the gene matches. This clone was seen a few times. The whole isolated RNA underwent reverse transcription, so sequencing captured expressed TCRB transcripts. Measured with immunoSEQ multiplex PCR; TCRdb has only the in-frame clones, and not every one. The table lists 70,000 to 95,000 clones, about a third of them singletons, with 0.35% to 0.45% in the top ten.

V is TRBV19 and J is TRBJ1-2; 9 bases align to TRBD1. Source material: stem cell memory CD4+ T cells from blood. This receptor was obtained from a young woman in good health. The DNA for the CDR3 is TGTGCCAGTACCTATAGCACAGGGGGCGCCTATGGCTACACCTTC. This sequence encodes CASTYSTGGAYGYTF.